One and the same sample provided the 10 T cell receptor beta chains below, sequenced in a study of identical twins. In TCRdb, the 5' RACE reads were re-called with MiXCR into one record per CDR3 protein. The top ten clones hold about 5.5% of a sample with more than 200,000 distinct CDR3 sequences, approximately 9% of them seen once. Sequenced input: memory (CD45RO+) T cells sorted from blood. The receptors stem from a woman in her late teens or twenties in good health.

At least ten counts were recorded for this clonotype. The gene calls are TRBV11-2 and TRBJ1-2; 10 bases align to TRBD1. Germline-derived CDR1 and CDR2 are SGHAT and FQNNGV. J lost 13 bases, V lost 0 bases, and 8 bases had no gene match. This CDR3 is built from 14 residues. As DNA, the CDR3 is TGTGCCAGCAGCTTAGACGTTTCCGGGACAGGGGCCACCTTC. It codes for CASSLDVSGTGATF.

This clonotype was observed a handful of times. The genes are TRBV12-3 or TRBV12-4 and TRBJ1-1; weak D call: TRBD1 (5 bases). This CDR3 is built from 14 residues. The V gene lost 7 bases and the J gene lost 5 bases, with 17 bases spanning the gap. The CDR3 is CASTQAGRLTEAFF. Here the CDR3 DNA reads TGTGCCAGCACCCAAGCGGGGCGCCTGACTGAAGCTTTCTTT.

The chain uses TRBV12-3 or TRBV12-4 and TRBJ1-2, with D possibly TRBD1 on 6 matching bases. The CDR3 has 15 amino acids. Trimming stripped 6 bases from V and 8 bases from J, with 22 bases between. As DNA, the CDR3 is TGTGCCAGCAGCCTTACGGGGGCAGGGGAAGGGGGCTACACCTTC. Its protein product is CASSLTGAGEGGYTF.

In this sample, this clonotype turned up many times. The chain recombines TRBV6-5 with TRBJ2-1, with TRBD2 matching 11 bases. The ends lost 2 bases at V and 6 bases at J; junction bases unmatched: 9. The CDR3 has 17 amino acids. Germline-derived CDR1 and CDR2 are MNHEY and SVGAGI. CDR3 region: CASSYGVGLADPNEQFF. As DNA, the CDR3 is TGTGCCAGCAGTTACGGAGTGGGACTAGCGGACCCCAATGAGCAGTTCTTC.

This chain uses TRBV20-1 with TRBJ2-5; 7 bases align to TRBD2. V shed 4 bases, J shed 4 bases, and the junction held 3 bases outside the gene matches. The germline V gene has CDR1 DFQATT and CDR2 SNEGSKA (reference sequence). The length of the CDR3 is 12 residues. Here the CDR3 DNA reads TGCAGTGCTATACCTAGCGGAGAGACCCAGTACTTC. Amino acid sequence: CSAIPSGETQYF.

The chain uses TRBV20-1 and TRBJ1-1; D not certain. Germline V gives CDR1 DFQATT, CDR2 SNEGSKA (reference sequence). CDR3 size: 14 residues. Trimming removed 3 bases at V and 0 bases at J, with 11 bases between. CDR3 bases: TGCAGTGCTAGGAGCGTCTTTTTGAACACTGAAGCTTTCTTT. Translation: CSARSVFLNTEAFF.

The gene calls are TRBV6-2 or TRBV6-3 and TRBJ2-3; possible D gene TRBD1, 6 bases. Germline-derived CDR1 and CDR2 are MNHEY and SVGEGT. V lost 5 bases and J 0 bases, leaving 15 bases between the germline ends. The CDR3 is 16 residues long. The CDR3 protein is CASSPDSRRSTDTQYF. The DNA for the CDR3 is TGTGCCAGCAGTCCGGACAGTAGGAGAAGCACAGATACGCAGTATTTT.

This clonotype turned up a few times. V usage is TRBV6-1 and J usage is TRBJ1-2, with 8 bases that match TRBD1. Germline V CDR1 and CDR2: MNHNS, SASEGT. V lost 8 bases to trimming and J lost 4 bases; unmatched junction nucleotides: 15. The CDR3 spans 16 residues. In DNA, the CDR3 is TGTGCCAGCTCTCAGGGGGCCTGGTATCGTAGCTATGGCTACACCTTC. Its protein is CASSQGAWYRSYGYTF.

V is TRBV7-8 and J is TRBJ2-1; 9 bases fit TRBD2. The CDR3 contains 16 residues. Unmatched junction bases numbered 11, after V lost 8 bases and J lost 3 bases. Germline-derived CDR1 and CDR2 are SGHVS and FQNEAQ. CDR3 DNA: TGTGCCAGCGGGGGGGGTCCTAGCGGGGACTACAATGAGCAGTTCTTC. As protein: CASGGGPSGDYNEQFF.

On this clonotype: One end of the junction varies from germline; a read error may be responsible. J is TRBJ2-1 and V is TRBV20-1; the match to TRBD2 covers 9 bases. CDR3 length equals 14 residues. CDR1 is DFQATT and CDR2 is SNEGSKA in the germline V gene (reference sequence). The CDR3 protein is CSARGGRAGNEQFF. The CDR3, as DNA: TGCAGTGCCAGAGGCGGGAGGGCCGGGAATGAGCAGTTCTTC.